The present TCR beta chain was sequenced within a study of blood T cells in healthy people across ages. A second PCR of 7 to 11 cycles used a sample-barcoded 5' primer and a J-beta primer mix. Each CDR3 protein gets one entry after TCRdb re-called the 5' RACE reads with MiXCR. Here the sample spans about 1 million distinct CDR3 sequences, 40% to 50% being singletons. Germline CDR1 is KGHDR and CDR2 is SFDVKD. V was clipped by 3 bases and J by 8 bases, with 19 bases between them. This CDR3 is built from 16 residues. This clonotype was observed a few times. This receptor was identified in a woman aged 55-69 years in good health. The chain joins TRBV24-1 to TRBJ2-1; TRBD2 is a possible D gene (7 bases). The specimen sequenced was blood. Here the CDR3 reads CATSDRGAGTRDEQFF. The CDR3, as DNA: TGTGCCACCAGTGATCGGGGGGCAGGGACAAGGGATGAGCAGTTCTTC.